The 18 T cell receptor beta chains below come from one sample, sequenced in a study of human T cells and chemical hapten exposure. Described time point: patch test 3, about 24 weeks after DPC sensitization. Treatment reported: therapeutic diphenylcyclopropenone sensitization with weekly scalp DPC. TCRdb ran MiXCR on the RACE reads and lists one entry per CDR3 protein. The table records some 89,000 distinct CDR3 sequences, about 28% of them present only once. Here the sequenced sample was whole blood, taken in connection with sensitization to the hapten diphenylcyclopropenone (DPC). Receptors were obtained from a man aged 40-49 years with alopecia areata. Some clones in this sample may be carry-over from other donors' samples.

The chain combines TRBV28 with TRBJ2-3; the match to TRBD2 covers 12 bases. Germline-derived CDR1 and CDR2 are MDHEN and SYDVKM. The CDR3 has 23 amino acids. The V gene end was trimmed by 4 bases and the J gene end by 5 bases; junction bases not matched to a gene: 28. As DNA, the CDR3 is TGTGCCAGCAGTTACCCGATCCTTAATCCTAGCGGGAGGGCGGGGGACTCCGGAGATACGCAGTATTTT. Its translation is CASSYPILNPSGRAGDSGDTQYF.

This clonotype has just a few counts. The J gene is TRBJ2-7, the V gene TRBV19; TRBD1 matches 11 bases. Germline CDR1 is LNHDA and CDR2 is SQIVND (reference sequence). The ends lost 6 bases at V and 3 bases at J; junction bases unmatched: 4. CDR3 length: 14 amino acids. In DNA, the CDR3 is TGTGCCAGTAGCCCGGGACAGGGGGACTACGAGCAGTACTTC. This codes for CASSPGQGDYEQYF.

This chain connects TRBV10-3 to TRBJ1-6; D is uncertain. Deletions cut 11 bases from V and 8 bases from J, with 16 bases between. CDR3 length: 13 residues. From germline, CDR1 is ENHRY and CDR2 SYGVKD. The CDR3 loop is CAAKSYADSPLHF. The CDR3, as DNA: TGTGCCGCGAAATCCTACGCAGATTCACCCCTCCACTTT.

J is TRBJ1-5 and V is TRBV6-5, with D perhaps TRBD1 (6 bases). V shed 4 bases and J shed 3 bases, with 13 bases lying between them. This CDR3 has 15 amino acids. Germline CDR1 reads MNHEY; CDR2 reads SVGAGI. The CDR3 DNA sequence: TGTGCCAGCAGTTTGAGTCAGGGGACCAATCAGCCCCAGCATTTT. Protein sequence: CASSLSQGTNQPQHF.

The chain is built from TRBV29-1 and TRBJ2-1, with D perhaps being TRBD1 or TRBD2 (6 bases each). The germline V gene has CDR1 SQVTM and CDR2 ANQGSEA. This CDR3 is 14 amino acids long. The V end was cut by 3 bases, the J end by 7 bases, with 16 bases between. The chain's CDR3 is CSVDSQGRPNEQFF. CDR3 coding DNA: TGCAGCGTTGATAGTCAGGGGAGGCCAAATGAGCAGTTCTTC.

The CDR3 spells CASSFASSAKNIQYF. CDR3 DNA: TGTGCCAGCAGTTTCGCGAGTTCGGCCAAAAACATTCAGTACTTC. The chain combines TRBV27 with TRBJ2-4; unclear D gene. The CDR3 length is 15 residues. Trimming pared 3 bases from V and 1 base from J, leaving 10 bases between. The germline gives CDR1 MNHEY, CDR2 SMNVEV (reference sequence).

This clonotype was recorded a few times. The chain is built from TRBV7-9 and TRBJ1-2; D might be TRBD1 (5 bases). Trimming stripped 4 bases from V and 1 base from J, with 10 bases between. This CDR3 region has 14 residues. Per the germline V gene, CDR1 is SEHNR and CDR2 is FQNEAQ (reference sequence). The CDR3 DNA sequence: TGTGCCAGCAGCTCGGGACTGCTTAACTATGGCTACACCTTC. This codes for CASSSGLLNYGYTF.

This clonotype has only a few counts. The V call is TRBV28, the J call TRBJ2-7, with D tentatively TRBD2 (5 bases). The V and J ends lost 7 bases and 1 base respectively, with 23 bases between them. Germline V gives CDR1 MDHEN, CDR2 SYDVKM. This CDR3 region has 17 residues. CDR3 bases: TGTGCCAGCACCACCTCTAGGAGCCGACGAGGGTCCTACGAGCAGTACTTC. Its protein product is CASTTSRSRRGSYEQYF.

The CDR3 DNA is TGTGCCAGCAGAATCCGGGACAGGGGGCGCCCCAAGTACTTC. Its protein is CASRIRDRGRPKYF. The J gene is TRBJ2-5, the V gene TRBV28, with 12 bases aligning to TRBD1. J lost 12 bases, V lost 6 bases, and 11 bases had no gene match. CDR3 length equals 14 residues. Germline V gene sequence: CDR1 MDHEN, CDR2 SYDVKM.

The rearrangement uses TRBV7-9 and TRBJ2-3, with D hard to call. CDR1 SEHNR and CDR2 FQNEAQ come from the germline V gene (reference sequence). CDR3 size: 13 residues. V lost 5 bases to trimming and J lost 2 bases, with 8 bases between them. The CDR3 here is CASSSRATDTQYF. For the CDR3, the DNA is TGTGCCAGCAGCAGCCGGGCCACAGATACGCAGTATTTT.

This clonotype was counted a few times. The rearrangement uses TRBV5-1 and TRBJ1-6; 7 bases align to TRBD1. The CDR3 contains 16 residues. V was clipped by 3 bases and J by 7 bases; unmatched bases: 10. Germline assignment: CDR1 SGHRS and CDR2 YFSETQ. The CDR3 DNA reads as TGCGCCAGCAGCTCCGATTGGGGAGGGGGCAATTCACCCCTCCACTTT. As protein: CASSSDWGGGNSPLHF. The whole variable domain, remainder taken from reference TRBV5-1 and TRBJ1-6, is KAGVTQTPRYLIKTRGQQVTLSCSPISGHRSVSWYQQTPGQGLQFLFEYFSETQRNKGNFPGRFSGRQFSNSRSEMNVSTLELGDSALYLCASSSDWGGGNSPLHFGNGTRLTVT.

This clonotype was counted only a few times. CDR3 loop: CSGSGLSSYEQYF. The CDR3, as DNA: TGCAGTGGGTCGGGACTCTCATCCTACGAGCAGTACTTC. The chain is built from TRBV20-1 and TRBJ2-7; tentative D call: TRBD2 (6 bases). CDR1 is DFQATT, CDR2 SNEGSKA, per germline (reference sequence). The CDR3 sequence is 13 residues long. Trimming pared 7 bases from V and 1 base from J, leaving 14 bases between.

This clonotype was detected only once. The chain combines TRBV20-1 with TRBJ2-7; possibly TRBD1 for D (6 bases). Trimming removed 6 bases at V and 4 bases at J, with 16 bases between. The CDR3 length is 13 residues. Germline CDR1 reads DFQATT; CDR2 reads SNEGSKA (reference sequence). The CDR3 is CSAFGDRRYEQYF. CDR3 coding DNA: TGCAGTGCCTTTGGAGACAGGAGGTACGAGCAGTACTTC.

This clonotype was picked up a small number of times. The junction departs from the called germline gene at one end, perhaps through a read error. The rearrangement links TRBV6-5 to TRBJ2-1; 7 nucleotides agree with TRBD2. This CDR3 contains 18 residues. The germline CDR1 and CDR2 sequences are MNHEY and SVGAGI. The CDR3: CASRTNRGWGGSSNEQFF. As DNA, the CDR3 is TGTGCCAGCAGAACAAATCGGGGCTGGGGGGGTTCCTCCAATGAGCAGTTCTTC.

This chain links TRBV28 with TRBJ2-3, with TRBD2 matching over 7 bases. CDR3 length: 15 residues. Trimming at V came to 6 bases and at J to 0 bases, leaving 6 bases not matched to a gene. Germline V gene sequence: CDR1 MDHEN, CDR2 SYDVKM. The CDR3 protein is CASRSSGSSTDTQYF. CDR3 coding DNA: TGTGCCAGCAGGTCTAGCGGATCTAGCACAGATACGCAGTATTTT. The variable domain in full, completed from reference TRBV28 and TRBJ2-3, reads DVKVTQSSRYLVKRTGEKVFLECVQDMDHENMFWYRQDPGLGLRLIYFSYDVKMKEKGDIPEGYSVSREKKERFSLILESASTNQTSMYLCASRSSGSSTDTQYFGPGTRLTVL.

This clonotype was detected a few times. The V and J genes are TRBV9 and TRBJ1-6, with a possible D match to TRBD1 (6 bases). Germline CDR1 reads SGDLS; CDR2 reads YYNGEE. The CDR3 extends over 13 amino acids. Trimming cost V 2 bases and J 12 bases, with 12 bases left between them. Here the CDR3 DNA reads TGTGCCAGCAGCGTCACAGGGACGGGACCCCTCCACTTT. Translation gives CASSVTGTGPLHF.

J is TRBJ2-3 and V is TRBV20-1; D is perhaps TRBD2 (5 bases). The V and J ends lost 5 bases and 1 base respectively, with 16 bases between them. This CDR3 region has 15 residues. Germline V CDR1 and CDR2: DFQATT, SNEGSKA (reference sequence). The CDR3 nucleotides are TGCAGTGCTTCCCCTGCGGTGGGAGGCACAGATACGCAGTATTTT. Residues: CSASPAVGGTDTQYF.

V usage is TRBV28 and J usage is TRBJ2-1; TRBD2 matches at 11 bases. CDR3 length equals 14 residues. V lost 6 bases and J lost 9; bases outside the gene matches: 7. Germline V lookup: CDR1 MDHEN, CDR2 SYDVKM. CDR3 in DNA: TGTGCCAGCAGCCCTAGCGGGAGGCGAGGTGAGCAGTTCTTC. Its translation is CASSPSGRRGEQFF.